This entry features one T cell receptor beta chain sequence. Only in-frame clones appear in the TCRdb table, and some are missing; sequencing was by immunoSEQ multiplex PCR. The table shows around 1,000,000 clones, with approximately 77% occurring only once. The data originate from a study of shared clonotypes between healthy human individuals. Study as a whole: The study drew on a couple of women and a few men aged 18 to 49 as donors. Three CD4 naive, three CD4 memory, two CD8 naive and one CD8 memory plate were used per donor.

With 0 bases clipped from V and 2 bases from J, the junction kept 9 bases outside the gene matches. The CDR3 has 18 amino acids. The germline CDR1 and CDR2 sequences are LGHNA and YSLEER. The sequence derives from a man aged 18 to 30 in good health. Some clones in this sample may be carry-over from other donors' samples. Sequenced material: memory CD4+ T cells from PBMCs. The subset: CD45RA-negative fraction. The chain recombines TRBV4-3 with TRBJ2-2, with 7 nucleotides matching TRBD2. CDR3 nucleotides: TGCGCCAGCAGCCAAGAACTCCCTAGCGGAGCAAACACCGGGGAGCTGTTTTTT. Its protein is CASSQELPSGANTGELFF.